This T cell receptor beta chain originates from a study of T cells in Graves' hyperthyroidism and ophthalmopathy. The CDR3 spans 15 residues. The V and J ends lost 3 bases and 5 bases, in that order; junction bases with no gene match: 6. CDR1 SGDLS and CDR2 YYNGEE come from the germline V gene. Amplified TCR beta CDR3 regions came from RNA transcripts. The HTBI primer set drove a first-round RT-PCR of the TCR CDR3. TCRdb used MiXCR to reprocess the multiplex PCR reads, holding one entry per CDR3 protein. The table shows under 400,000 distinct CDR3 sequences, with less than 15% occurring only once. This clonotype was detected many times.

The clonotype was recovered from a young woman with Graves' hyperthyroidism. The rearrangement uses TRBV9 and TRBJ2-1; TRBD1 aligns across 9 bases. What was sequenced was blood. The CDR3 sequence is CASSGLQGANNEQFF. The CDR3 DNA follows: TGTGCCAGCAGCGGATTACAGGGGGCAAACAATGAGCAGTTCTTC. Full variable domain (remainder filled in from reference TRBV9 and TRBJ2-1): DSGVTQTPKHLITATGQRVTLRCSPRSGDLSVYWYQQSLDQGLQFLIQYYNGEERAKGNILERFSAQQFPDLHSELNLSSLELGDSALYFCASSGLQGANNEQFFGPGTRLTVL.